Listed below are T cell receptor beta chains from one sample, sequenced in a study of shared T cell receptors in the human thymus. Sequenced by immunoSEQ multiplex PCR; TCRdb stores in-frame clones only, minus some. The sample gives about 660,000 clones, more than 75% of which show up once; 0.0094% is in the top ten. This sample also belongs to another study, concerning human thymus T cells.

Sequencing input: thymocytes. The source of these receptors is a boy under three years old with a congenital heart defect. The CDR3 runs from the conserved cysteine through the conserved F or W.

v_call	cdr3_length	j_call	cdr3_aa
TRBV29-1	15	TRBJ2-3	CSVPAGRTSTDTQYF
TRBV25-1	15	TRBJ2-1	CASSEFRSSYNEQFF
TRBV2	17	TRBJ2-7	CATSIRGLGQAQAEQYF
TRBV5-8	16	TRBJ1-1	CASSFKGQARGTEAFF
TRBV14	16	.	CASSQEGTVSSYEQYF
TRBV4-1	20	TRBJ2-1	CASSQEVGRPSGSSYNEQFF
TRBV28	16	TRBJ1-2	CASRQRQVDPFYGYTF
TRBV7-3	15	TRBJ1-3	CASSLRADSGNTIYF
TRBV5-1	13	TRBJ2-5	CASSLDREETQYF
TRBV18	14	TRBJ2-7	CASSPRTGENEQYF
TRBV10-3	14	TRBJ1-4	CAIRAGQGAGKLFF
TRBV19	13	TRBJ2-7	CASSIGLAYEQYF
TRBV5-4	19	TRBJ2-1	CASSLYGASGSYSYNEQFF
TRBV28	16	TRBJ1-5	CASSLMAAYSNQPQHF
TRBV28	15	TRBJ2-1	CASSKTGDVNNEQFF
TRBV29-1	14	TRBJ1-4	CSGRLVGINEKLFF
TRBV5-6	16	TRBJ2-7	CASSLNPRGRANEQYF
TRBV7-2	16	TRBJ2-2	CASSPEGQVVTGELFF
TRBV28	15	TRBJ1-5	CASSDDRGINQPQHF
TRBV28	21	TRBJ2-7	CASSLSGGWNSGRVVVNEQYF
TRBV4-3	20	TRBJ1-2	CASSCRVAPDSVIREGGYTF
TRBV28	14	TRBJ1-2	CASRGTGSNYGYTF
TRBV25-1	12	TRBJ2-1	CASSTQGNEQFF
TRBV7-9	15	TRBJ1-2	CASSPRTGIYYGYTF
TRBV30	16	TRBJ2-7	CAWSVPGGTGGYEQYF
TRBV7-3	18	TRBJ2-5	CASSLGLAGDRYQETQYF
TRBV9	18	TRBJ2-1	CASSVGGGRQGECNEQFF